The 30 T cell receptor beta chains below were found in one sample sequenced in a study of regulatory T cells in long-lasting Graves disease. Sample time point: newly diagnosed GD, antithyroid drugs for less than 3 months. Isolated PBMC RNA provided the starting material for the TCR library. With iRepertoire HTBI primers and Arm-PCR of CDR3 regions, TCR beta libraries were built. Each CDR3 protein gets one entry after TCRdb re-called the multiplex PCR reads with MiXCR. Of under 400,000 distinct CDR3 sequences detected, 16% appear once; the ten largest clones hold 30%. This sample was shared with a second study, whose subject was T cells in Graves' hyperthyroidism and ophthalmopathy.

The material sequenced was peripheral blood mononuclear cells (PBMCs), taken at new diagnosis, from a patient treated with antithyroid drugs. The receptors here all came from a middle-aged man with Graves disease.

This clonotype was seen many times. V and J are TRBV4-2 and TRBJ2-3; TRBD2 agrees at 13 bases. There are 20 residues in the CDR3. V gave up 4 bases and J gave up 4 bases; unmatched junction bases: 17. Germline-derived CDR1 and CDR2 are LGHNA and YNFKEQ. DNA for the CDR3: TGTGCCAGCAGCCGTATCCCAGTGGGGGCAACTAGCGGGGGGGCAGATACGCAGTATTTT. The encoded protein is CASSRIPVGATSGGADTQYF.

This clonotype was counted at least ten times. V gene TRBV6-2 or TRBV6-3 combines with J gene TRBJ1-5; no reliable D call. V shed 6 bases and J shed 2 bases, with 17 bases lying between them. CDR1 is MNHEY and CDR2 is SVGEGT in the germline V gene. The CDR3 runs 16 residues. This CDR3 reads CASSSLLGEGNQPQHF. The CDR3 DNA sequence: TGTGCCAGCAGCAGCCTCTTAGGAGAGGGCAATCAGCCCCAGCATTTT.

This clonotype has at least ten counts. The CDR3 protein is CASSLSDRGGEQYF. CDR3 sequence (DNA): TGTGCCAGCAGTTTATCGGACAGGGGAGGGGAGCAGTACTTC. The chain couples TRBV12-3 or TRBV12-4 to TRBJ2-7; 9 nucleotides align to TRBD1. CDR3 length: 14 amino acids. With 2 bases clipped from V and 7 bases from J, the junction kept 6 bases outside the gene matches.

This chain joins TRBV11-2 and TRBJ2-7, with 7 nucleotides matching TRBD2. Germline CDR1 SGHAT, CDR2 FQNNGV. J gave up 2 bases and V 6 bases, and 7 bases lay outside the gene matches. The CDR3 loop spans 14 amino acids. The CDR3 DNA reads TGTGCCAGCAGGGCGGGAGTAACGGCCTACGAGCAGTACTTC. Protein sequence: CASRAGVTAYEQYF. Looking up the rest from reference TRBV11-2 and TRBJ2-7 gives the full variable domain: EAGVAQSPRYKIIEKRQSVAFWCNPISGHATLYWYQQILGQGPKLLIQFQNNGVVDDSQLPKDRFSAERLKGVDSTLKIQPAKLEDSAVYLCASRAGVTAYEQYFGPGTRLTVT.

The chain carries TRBV6-2 or TRBV6-3 and TRBJ2-3, with a weak D call TRBD1 (6 bases). Trimming removed 2 bases at V and 5 bases at J, with 14 bases between. The CDR3 is 15 amino acids. Germline CDR1 is MNHEY and CDR2 is SVGEGT. The DNA of the CDR3 is TGTGCCAGCAGTTACCGGGACACGAGAGGAGATACGCAGTATTTT. This translates into CASSYRDTRGDTQYF.

This clonotype was detected many times. The V and J genes are TRBV5-6 and TRBJ1-4; D may be TRBD1 (5 bases). The length of the CDR3 is 13 residues. V lost 3 bases to trimming and J lost 7 bases, with 10 bases between them. The germline CDR1 and CDR2 sequences are SGHDT and YYEEEE. CDR3 coding DNA: TGTGCCAGCAGCTCCAGGGTGTCTGAAAAACTGTTTTTT. Translating gives CASSSRVSEKLFF.

This clonotype was detected many times. The chain employs TRBV20-1 and TRBJ1-2; TRBD1 agrees at 9 bases. Germline V CDR1 and CDR2: DFQATT, SNEGSKA (reference sequence). There are 13 residues in the CDR3. The junction had 5 bases not matched to a gene; V was cut back by 3 bases and J by 6 bases. The CDR3 nucleotides are TGCAGTGCTAGTATTACAGGGGGCGATGGCTACACCTTC. It is translated as CSASITGGDGYTF.

The chain joins TRBV7-3 to TRBJ2-2; weak D call: TRBD1 (5 bases). The germline gives CDR1 SGHTA, CDR2 FQGTGA. Between the trimmed V and J ends, which lost 5 bases and 0 bases, there was a span of 13 bases. This CDR3 has 16 residues. The DNA for the CDR3 is TGTGCCAGCAGCCCGAGGACAATATCGAACACCGGGGAGCTGTTTTTT. Translation gives CASSPRTISNTGELFF. Variable domain in full (rest from reference TRBV7-3 and TRBJ2-2): GAGVSQTPSNKVTEKGKYVELRCDPISGHTALYWYRQSLGQGPEFLIYFQGTGAADDSGLPNDRFFAVRPEGSVSTLKIQRTERGDSAVYLCASSPRTISNTGELFFGEGSRLTVL.

The CDR3 here is CASSPRTSGSYNEQFF. CDR3 nucleotides: TGTGCCAGCAGCCCTCGGACTAGCGGGTCCTACAATGAGCAGTTCTTC. This chain connects TRBV9 to TRBJ2-1, with 11 bases matching TRBD2. Germline CDR1 and CDR2: SGDLS and YYNGEE. The CDR3 is 16 residues long. With V trimmed by 4 bases and J by 1 base, 4 bases remained unmatched. Full variable domain (remainder filled in from reference TRBV9 and TRBJ2-1): DSGVTQTPKHLITATGQRVTLRCSPRSGDLSVYWYQQSLDQGLQFLIQYYNGEERAKGNILERFSAQQFPDLHSELNLSSLELGDSALYFCASSPRTSGSYNEQFFGPGTRLTVL.

This clonotype was detected ten times or more. This rearrangement joins TRBV11-2 to TRBJ2-7; no clear D. CDR1 is SGHAT and CDR2 is FQNNGV in the germline V gene. V was clipped by 1 base and J by 6 bases, with 13 bases between them. The CDR3 consists of 14 residues. The CDR3 loop reads CASSLGASGIEQYF. In DNA form, the CDR3 reads TGTGCCAGCAGCTTAGGAGCATCAGGAATCGAGCAGTACTTC.

This clonotype was detected only a few times. The V and J genes are TRBV5-4 and TRBJ2-5, with 8 positions matching TRBD2. Per the germline V gene, CDR1 is SGHNT and CDR2 is YYREEE (reference sequence). The CDR3 runs 14 residues. Trimming at V came to 4 bases and at J to 5 bases, leaving 7 bases not matched to a gene. CDR3 nucleotides: TGTGCCAGCAGCCCGTCGGTAGCGGGGGAGACCCAGTACTTC. Translating gives CASSPSVAGETQYF.

This clonotype appeared a few times. The J gene is TRBJ2-5, the V gene TRBV5-6, with 15 bases identical to TRBD2. The germline V gene encodes CDR1 SGHDT and CDR2 YYEEEE. The trim removed 4 bases at V and 5 bases at J, leaving 9 bases unmatched. The CDR3 loop spans 17 amino acids. CDR3 nucleotides: TGTGCCAGCAGCCCCGGACTAGCGGGGGGGAGCCGGGAGACCCAGTACTTC. Encoded protein: CASSPGLAGGSRETQYF.

The chain joins TRBV10-3 to TRBJ2-7; tentative D call: TRBD1 (6 bases). From germline, CDR1 is ENHRY and CDR2 SYGVKD. The V end was cut by 2 bases, the J end by 2 bases, with 16 bases between. The CDR3 totals 16 residues. The CDR3 nucleotides read TGTGCCATCAGTGAGCCCCCGGGACAACCGCCCTACGAGCAGTACTTC. It specifies CAISEPPGQPPYEQYF.

This clonotype was counted ten times or more. The V call is TRBV28, the J call TRBJ2-5, with 9 bases that match TRBD1. Per the germline V gene, CDR1 is MDHEN and CDR2 is SYDVKM. CDR3 length: 14 amino acids. The trim removed 6 bases at V and 5 bases at J, leaving 7 bases unmatched. In DNA, the CDR3 is TGTGCCAGCAGCCCTCACGACAGGGGGGAGACCCAGTACTTC. Encoded protein: CASSPHDRGETQYF.

V and J are TRBV19 and TRBJ2-2; maybe TRBD2 (5 bases). The CDR3 covers 14 residues. Germline CDR1 and CDR2: LNHDA and SQIVND (reference sequence). V lost 6 bases and J 5 bases, leaving 13 bases between the germline ends. In nucleotides, the CDR3 is TGTGCCAGTAGCTTTCAAAGCGGAACCGGGGAGCTGTTTTTT. Its translation: CASSFQSGTGELFF.

This clonotype was detected ten times or more. The genes are TRBV5-1 and TRBJ2-3, with TRBD1 identical over 7 bases. The junction had 4 bases not matched to a gene; V was cut back by 3 bases and J by 0 bases. The CDR3 runs 15 residues. Germline values: CDR1 SGHRS, CDR2 YFSETQ. In DNA, the CDR3 is TGCGCCAGCAGCTACCGGGACAGCAGCACAGATACGCAGTATTTT. It is translated as CASSYRDSSTDTQYF.

This clonotype was recorded many times. V is TRBV11-3 and J is TRBJ2-3; D possibly uses TRBD1 or TRBD2 (5 bases each). The CDR3 loop spans 14 amino acids. The germline V gene encodes CDR1 SGHNT and CDR2 YENEEA. Trimming cost V 5 bases and J 0 bases, with 9 bases left between them. The CDR3 coding sequence is TGTGCCAGCAGCCTGGGGACCAGCACAGATACGCAGTATTTT. It specifies CASSLGTSTDTQYF. The variable domain in full, with the rest retrieved from reference TRBV11-3 and TRBJ2-3, is EAGVVQSPRYKIIEKKQPVAFWCNPISGHNTLYWYLQNLGQGPELLIRYENEEAVDDSQLPKDRFSAERLKGVDSTLKIQPAELGDSAVYLCASSLGTSTDTQYFGPGTRLTVL.

This clonotype appeared many times. The chain joins TRBV12-3 or TRBV12-4 to TRBJ2-5, with 10 bases identical to TRBD2. The CDR3 runs 15 residues. The V and J ends lost 6 bases and 5 bases, in that order; junction bases with no gene match: 9. This CDR3 reads CASSTERGGSETQYF. The CDR3 DNA is TGTGCCAGCAGCACTGAGCGGGGGGGCTCGGAGACCCAGTACTTC.

For the CDR3, the DNA is TGCGCCAGCAGCTTGGAAGGGATGATGACCCAGTACTTC. Its translation: CASSLEGMMTQYF. This rearrangement joins TRBV5-1 to TRBJ2-5; no clear D gene. There are 13 residues in the CDR3. V was cut by 0 bases and J by 7 bases, with 10 bases left in between. The germline V gene has CDR1 SGHRS and CDR2 YFSETQ.

The rearrangement joins TRBV9 to TRBJ2-4; no definite D call. This CDR3 comprises 12 residues. V dropped 4 bases and J dropped 6 bases, with 8 bases sitting between them. Germline V CDR1 and CDR2: SGDLS, YYNGEE. CDR3 loop: CASSSRANIQYF. CDR3 sequence (DNA): TGTGCCAGCAGCTCACGGGCAAACATTCAGTACTTC. The whole variable domain, remainder taken from reference TRBV9 and TRBJ2-4, is DSGVTQTPKHLITATGQRVTLRCSPRSGDLSVYWYQQSLDQGLQFLIQYYNGEERAKGNILERFSAQQFPDLHSELNLSSLELGDSALYFCASSSRANIQYFGAGTRLSVL.

In its sample, this clonotype was seen many times. The J gene is TRBJ2-2, the V gene TRBV20-1, with D possibly TRBD2 on 6 matching bases. Germline values: CDR1 DFQATT, CDR2 SNEGSKA (reference sequence). This CDR3 has 16 amino acids. Between the trimmed V and J ends, which lost 1 base and 1 base, there was a span of 13 bases. In DNA form, the CDR3 reads TGCAGTGCTAGAGGCGCGGAGGGAGAGAACACCGGGGAGCTGTTTTTT. Amino acid sequence: CSARGAEGENTGELFF.

The V call is TRBV5-4, the J call TRBJ1-2; no clear D gene. CDR3 length: 14 residues. With 4 bases removed from V and 3 bases from J, the gap between germline ends came to 13 bases. Germline values: CDR1 SGHNT, CDR2 YYREEE (reference sequence). The CDR3: CASSQGSHDYGYTF. CDR3 sequence (DNA): TGTGCCAGCAGCCAAGGGAGTCACGACTATGGCTACACCTTC. Full variable domain (outside the CDR3, taken from reference TRBV5-4 and TRBJ1-2): ETGVTQSPTHLIKTRGQQVTLRCSSQSGHNTVSWYQQALGQGPQFIFQYYREEENGRGNFPPRFSGLQFPNYSSELNVNALELDDSALYLCASSQGSHDYGYTFGSGTRLTVV.

This clonotype was detected only a few times. The V gene is TRBV5-1, the J gene TRBJ1-1; TRBD1 aligns across 8 bases. After removal of 5 bases from V and 1 base from J, the junction contained 10 bases not matched to a gene. Per germline, CDR1 SGHRS and CDR2 YFSETQ. This CDR3 has 16 residues. The CDR3 sequence: CASSGPRTGRNTEAFF. CDR3 sequence (DNA): TGCGCCAGCAGTGGGCCTCGGACAGGGCGGAACACTGAAGCTTTCTTT.

The chain combines TRBV28 with TRBJ1-2; the D gene is possibly TRBD1 (6 bases). The CDR3 has 16 amino acids. The V end lost 7 bases, the J end lost 0 bases, and 18 bases lay between the germline ends. Per the germline V gene, CDR1 is MDHEN and CDR2 is SYDVKM. Here the CDR3 reads CASNPRGTRANYGYTF. CDR3 sequence (DNA): TGTGCCAGCAATCCCAGGGGAACTAGGGCTAACTATGGCTACACCTTC.

The rearrangement joins TRBV20-1 to TRBJ1-2, with D possibly matching TRBD1 (5 bases). The CDR3 extends over 14 amino acids. Germline-derived CDR1 and CDR2 are DFQATT and SNEGSKA (reference sequence). V lost 2 bases and J 3 bases, leaving 13 bases between the germline ends. CDR3: CSARKTALDYGYTF. As DNA, the CDR3 is TGCAGTGCTAGAAAGACAGCCCTAGACTATGGCTACACCTTC.

The rearrangement joins TRBV19 to TRBJ1-2, with TRBD1 matching over 8 bases. The CDR3 length is 16 residues. V shed 8 bases and J 4 bases; nucleotides not matched to a gene: 15. CDR1 and CDR2 (germline): LNHDA, SQIVND (reference sequence). CDR3 in DNA: TGTGCCAGTCGGGGGACAGGTTCCCCCCTTGTCTATGGCTACACCTTC. This encodes CASRGTGSPLVYGYTF.

The chain employs TRBV7-2 and TRBJ2-7; no clear D gene. Per the germline V gene, CDR1 is SGHTA and CDR2 is FQGNSA. Trimming removed 4 bases at V and 12 bases at J, with 10 bases between. The CDR3 is 10 residues long. CDR3 sequence: CASSSSNTYF. In DNA form, the CDR3 reads TGTGCCAGCAGCTCCTCAAATACGTACTTC.

The table lists this clonotype with a few counts. CDR3 coding DNA: TGTGCCAGCAGCTCCGGACGAGGGGCCCAGTACTTC. It yields the protein CASSSGRGAQYF. The chain recombines TRBV7-8 with TRBJ2-1; D could derive from TRBD1 or TRBD2 (5 bases each). The end of the DNA aligns better with TRBJ2-5, so the J call may be wrong. CDR3 length equals 12 residues. The germline gives CDR1 SGHVS, CDR2 FQNEAQ.

This clonotype occurred many times. The CDR3 DNA reads as TGTGCCACCAGTGAATCTACCGGGACCCTCTATGGCTACACCTTC. Translated, it gives CATSESTGTLYGYTF. The rearrangement joins TRBV24-1 to TRBJ1-2; D might be TRBD1 (5 bases). V shed 4 bases and J shed 4 bases, with 15 bases lying between them. Germline-derived CDR1 and CDR2 are KGHDR and SFDVKD. This CDR3 comprises 15 residues.

The rearrangement uses TRBV5-1 and TRBJ1-1; 7 nucleotides agree with TRBD1. Germline-derived CDR1 and CDR2 are SGHRS and YFSETQ. This CDR3 is 14 amino acids long. Trimming cost V 5 bases and J 0 bases; bases outside gene matches: 4. Here the CDR3 reads CASRNQGVNTEAFF. In nucleotides, the CDR3 is TGCGCCAGCAGAAATCAGGGGGTGAACACTGAAGCTTTCTTT.